Below are 8 T cell receptor beta chains sequenced from a single sample in a study of technical replicates of blood from a few donors. The assay was immunoSEQ multiplex PCR, and TCRdb's table has in-frame clones only and misses some. Of around 81,000 clones listed, approximately 80% were seen once; the top ten hold around 4%. Sequenced input: PBMCs. The source is a human donor in good health. Some clones in this sample may be carry-over from other donors' samples.

The V call is TRBV4-1, the J call TRBJ1-4, with a tentative D call TRBD1 (6 bases). The CDR3 covers 16 residues. Germline CDR1 MGHRA, CDR2 YSYEKL. Trimming left V 3 bases short and J 7 bases short, with 18 bases between. CDR3 sequence: CASSQPTGKRSEKLFF. The CDR3 DNA is TGCGCCAGCAGCCAGCCTACAGGGAAAAGAAGTGAAAAACTGTTTTTT.

V gene TRBV19 combines with J gene TRBJ1-2; 7 bases match TRBD1. Germline assignment: CDR1 LNHDA and CDR2 SQIVND (reference sequence). J was trimmed by 4 bases and V by 4 bases; bases with no gene match: 12. This CDR3 spans 16 amino acids. The DNA for the CDR3 is TGTGCCAGTAGTAAGGGGGCCGGGACAGACCTCTATGGCTACACCTTC. As protein: CASSKGAGTDLYGYTF.

This clone has only a few counts. The rearrangement uses TRBV4-2 and TRBJ2-3, with TRBD1 matching 7 bases. This CDR3 is built from 15 residues. Germline-derived CDR1 and CDR2 are LGHNA and YNFKEQ. V was clipped by 10 bases and J by 2 bases; unmatched bases: 12. The CDR3 nucleotides read TGTGCCACTCGGGACAGCACGCTGCCCACAGATACGCAGTATTTT. Its protein product is CATRDSTLPTDTQYF.

The rearrangement uses TRBV5-6 and TRBJ1-1; a weak D match, TRBD1 (5 bases). V lost 1 base to trimming and J lost 1 base, with 5 bases between them. The CDR3 is 13 residues long. Germline CDR1 and CDR2: SGHDT and YYEEEE. The CDR3 region is CASSLTGNTEAFF. CDR3 in DNA: TGTGCCAGCAGCTTGACAGGGAACACTGAAGCTTTCTTT. The full variable domain, rest sourced from reference TRBV5-6 and TRBJ1-1, is DAGVTQSPTHLIKTRGQQVTLRCSPKSGHDTVSWYQQALGQGPQFIFQYYEEEERQRGNFPDRFSGHQFPNYSSELNVNALLLGDSALYLCASSLTGNTEAFFGQGTRLTVV.

In its sample, this clone was seen once. The V and J genes are TRBV19 and TRBJ1-3, with D unclear. CDR1 is LNHDA and CDR2 is SQIVND in the germline V gene (reference sequence). This CDR3 is built from 14 residues. Trimming shortened V by 1 base and J by 2 bases, and 6 bases separated the two germline ends. The CDR3 DNA reads as TGTGCCAGTAGTATAGGAGGTCCTGGAAACACCATATATTTT. It yields the protein CASSIGGPGNTIYF.

In its sample, this clone was seen once. The rearrangement joins TRBV30 to TRBJ1-2; D not certain. This CDR3 comprises 11 residues. Between the trimmed V and J ends, which lost 2 bases and 14 bases, there was a span of 15 bases. From germline, CDR1 is GTSNPN and CDR2 SVGIG (reference sequence). The CDR3 loop reads CAWSPTLWLTF. In DNA, the CDR3 is TGTGCCTGGAGTCCGACTCTCTGGCTTACCTTC. Complete variable domain (other parts from reference TRBV30 and TRBJ1-2): SQTIHQWPATLVQPVGSPLSLECTVEGTSNPNLYWYRQAAGRGLQLLFYSVGIGQISSEVPQNLSASRPQDRQFILSSKKLLLSDSGFYLCAWSPTLWLTFGSGTRLTVV.

The CDR3 sequence is CASSYHGTGEYEQYF. CDR3 DNA: TGTGCCAGCAGTTACCACGGGACAGGGGAATACGAGCAGTACTTC. The V call is TRBV6-6, the J call TRBJ2-7; 10 positions match TRBD1. The V and J ends lost 2 bases and 4 bases, in that order; junction bases with no gene match: 5. Germline CDR1 reads MNHNY; CDR2 reads SVGAGI (reference sequence). This CDR3 region has 15 residues.

With regard to this clone: Because it lacks the conserved phenylalanine or tryptophan at the end, this CDR3 is likely a read error. The chain is built from TRBV30 and TRBJ2-7; perhaps TRBD1 as D (5 bases). The germline CDR1 and CDR2 sequences are GTSNPN and SVGIG (reference sequence). Between the trimmed V and J ends, which lost 5 bases and 0 bases, there was a span of 11 bases. The CDR3 covers 13 residues. CDR3 sequence (DNA): TGTGCCTGGGGCCAGACAGCCTCCTACGAGCAGTACCTC. This sequence encodes CAWGQTASYEQYL.